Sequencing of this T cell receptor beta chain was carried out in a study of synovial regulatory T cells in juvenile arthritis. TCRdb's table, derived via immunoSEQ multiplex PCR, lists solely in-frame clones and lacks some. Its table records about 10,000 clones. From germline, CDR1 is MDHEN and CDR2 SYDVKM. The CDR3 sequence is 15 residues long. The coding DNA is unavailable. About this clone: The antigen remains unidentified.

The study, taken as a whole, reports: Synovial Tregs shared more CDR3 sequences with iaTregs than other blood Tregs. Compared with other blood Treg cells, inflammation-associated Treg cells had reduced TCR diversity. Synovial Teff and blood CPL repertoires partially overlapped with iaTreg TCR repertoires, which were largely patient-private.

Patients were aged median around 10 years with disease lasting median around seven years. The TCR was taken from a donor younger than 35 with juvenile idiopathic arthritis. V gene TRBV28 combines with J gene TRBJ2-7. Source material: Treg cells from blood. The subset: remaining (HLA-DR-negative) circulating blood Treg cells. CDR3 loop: CASSFGNHIIYEQYF.